The 9 T cell receptor beta chains given below trace back to one sample, sequenced in a study of blood T cell repertoires in COVID-19. Sequencing was performed with immunoSEQ multiplex PCR; in TCRdb, only in-frame clones are kept and a portion is missing. The data hold under 300,000 clones, with about 83% observed a single time. Material for sequencing was peripheral blood. Source of these receptors: a man in his fifties with acute or convalescent COVID-19.

The chain is built from TRBV3-1 (or the pseudogene TRBV3-2) and TRBJ2-7, with D possibly being TRBD1 (5 bases). This CDR3 spans 15 amino acids. Trimming pared 0 bases from V and 7 bases from J, leaving 16 bases between. CDR1 LGHDT and CDR2 YNNKEL come from the germline V gene (reference sequence). CDR3 nucleotide sequence: TGTGCCAGCAGCCAAGATTTCAATCTGGGGCGGGAGCAGTACTTC. Amino acid sequence: CASSQDFNLGREQYF.

Worth noting for this clone: A junction boundary mismatches the germline segment, possibly from a read error. The chain joins TRBV5-1 to TRBJ2-1; 7 bases agree with TRBD2. Looked up from germline, CDR1 is SGHRS and CDR2 is YFSETQ. This CDR3 contains 13 residues. The CDR3 loop is CASSLDFAGEPFF. The CDR3 nucleotides read TGCGCCAGCAGCTTGGATTTTGCGGGGGAGCCGTTCTTC.

V and J are TRBV21-1 and TRBJ2-1; the table's TRBD1 call for D was not verified on the DNA. TRBV21-1 counts as a pseudogene. The length of the CDR3 is 15 residues. For the CDR3, the DNA is TGTGCCAGCAGCCATGGGCAGCAGTCCTACAATGAGCAGTTCTTC. Residues: CASSHGQQSYNEQFF.

The chain couples TRBV19 to TRBJ1-1; TRBD1 is a possible D gene (5 bases). Germline loops: CDR1 LNHDA, CDR2 SQIVND (reference sequence). V gave up 5 bases and J gave up 0 bases, with 10 bases separating them. The CDR3 consists of 14 residues. CDR3 nucleotide sequence: TGTGCCAGTAGTCTGACAGCGATGAACACTGAAGCTTTCTTT. Its protein is CASSLTAMNTEAFF.

V and J are TRBV18 and TRBJ1-5; unclear D gene. This CDR3 contains 14 residues. Germline V gene data show CDR1 as KGHSH and CDR2 as LQKENI. Between the trimmed V and J ends, which lost 5 bases and 4 bases, there was a span of 12 bases. CDR3 amino acids: CASSVSPGNQPQHF. In nucleotides, the CDR3 is TGTGCCAGCTCAGTTTCGCCGGGTAATCAGCCCCAGCATTTT.

The chain links TRBV6-5 to TRBJ2-2; 9 positions agree with TRBD1. J lost 5 bases, V lost 9 bases, and 7 bases had no gene match. There are 14 residues in the CDR3. Germline CDR1 and CDR2: MNHEY and SVGAGI. CDR3 bases: TGTGCCAGTCGCGGACAGGGGATGACCGGGGAGCTGTTTTTT. This encodes CASRGQGMTGELFF.

This chain uses TRBV5-1 with TRBJ1-6, with 9 bases matching TRBD1. There are 16 residues in the CDR3. CDR1 and CDR2 from the germline V gene are SGHRS and YFSETQ. V dropped 0 bases and J dropped 10; count of bases not matched to a gene: 8. DNA of the CDR3: TGCGCCAGCAGCTTGGGGGGGACAGGGAGCGGATCACCCCTCCACTTT. It specifies CASSLGGTGSGSPLHF.

The chain joins TRBV7-9 to TRBJ2-7; TRBD2 might be the D (7 bases). In germline, CDR1 is SEHNR, CDR2 FQNEAQ (reference sequence). This CDR3 has 12 residues. The germline V and J ends were trimmed by 6 bases and 12 bases, with 18 bases remaining between them. CDR3 residues: CASSSVGRGVYF. Here the CDR3 DNA reads TGTGCCAGCAGTTCGGTTGGGAGGGGGGTGTACTTC.

V usage is TRBV2 and J usage is TRBJ2-6; D is perhaps TRBD2 (5 bases). With 6 bases removed from V and 2 bases from J, the gap between germline ends came to 14 bases. This CDR3 region has 16 residues. The germline gives CDR1 SNHLY, CDR2 FYNNEI. CDR3 in DNA: TGTGCCAGCAGGGGAGTGGGGAATGCTGGGGCCAACGTCCTGACTTTC. Translation: CASRGVGNAGANVLTF.